This is a list of T cell receptor beta chains from one sample in a study of blood T cell repertoires in COVID-19. The assay was immunoSEQ multiplex PCR, and TCRdb's table has in-frame clones only and misses some. Seen here are roughly 180,000 clones, around 87% observed once, and the top ten hold around 2.4%. The sequenced material came from PBMCs or T cells enriched from blood (not recorded which). Receptors originate from a woman aged 25 to 39 who had recovered from COVID-19. Each CDR3 is given with its conserved first and last residue. The D gene is left open where the match is weak. Clone size is not always given. Where it is, it says once, few, many or a class for expanded clones.

j_call,cdr3_length,clone_size,d_call,v_call,cdr3_aa,cdr3_nt
TRBJ1-1,13,few,-,TRBV7-2,CASSLLPDTEAFF,TGTGCCAGCAGCTTACTACCTGACACTGAAGCTTTCTTT
TRBJ1-5,19,-,TRBD1,TRBV5-3,CARSTKPGQGLWSDQPQHF,TGTGCCAGAAGCACGAAGCCGGGACAGGGGTTGTGGTCGGATCAGCCCCAGCATTTT
TRBJ1-5,15,-,-,TRBV6-5,CASSRDRTGNQPQHF,TGTGCCAGCAGTCGAGACAGGACGGGCAATCAGCCCCAGCATTTT
TRBJ1-1,13,-,-,TRBV9,CASSDTGLAEAFF,TGTGCCAGCAGCGACACAGGGTTGGCTGAAGCTTTCTTT
TRBJ1-4,15,-,-,TRBV4-2,CASSSRSGEGEKLFF,TGTGCCAGCAGCTCGCGCTCAGGGGAAGGAGAAAAACTGTTTTTT
TRBJ2-1,13,-,-,TRBV5-8,CASSDGVYNEQFF,TGTGCCAGCAGCGACGGGGTCTACAATGAGCAGTTCTTC
TRBJ2-1,16,-,-,TRBV11-3,CASSPRDGQINNEQFF,TGTGCCAGCAGCCCTCGGGACGGACAGATAAACAATGAGCAGTTCTTC
TRBJ1-4,19,-,TRBD1,TRBV9,CASSRAGQGISATNEKLFF,TGTGCCAGCAGCCGAGCGGGACAGGGTATAAGTGCAACTAATGAAAAACTGTTTTTT
TRBJ2-3,14,-,-,TRBV13,CASRRGGNTDTQYF,TGTGCCAGCCGGAGGGGCGGGAACACAGATACGCAGTATTTT
TRBJ1-1,17,-,TRBD1,TRBV9,CASSVGTGPEMSTEAFF,TGTGCCAGCAGCGTAGGGACAGGGCCTGAGATGTCCACTGAAGCTTTCTTT
TRBJ2-1,18,-,TRBD1,TRBV5-1,CASASVEYRGTIYNEQFF,TGCGCCAGCGCGAGTGTGGAGTACAGGGGAACTATATACAATGAGCAGTTCTTC
TRBJ2-7,14,few,-,TRBV15,CATSRDPGSDEQYF,TGTGCCACCAGCAGAGATCCCGGGAGCGACGAGCAGTACTTC
TRBJ1-4,14,once,-,TRBV15,CATSRVGTHEKLFF,TGTGCCACCTCGAGAGTCGGGACTCATGAAAAACTGTTTTTT
TRBJ1-3,12,-,-,TRBV9,CASSAQGNAIYF,TGTGCCAGCAGCGCGCAGGGTAACGCCATATATTTT
TRBJ1-5,16,-,TRBD1,TRBV19,CASSTRGQGGNQPQHF,TGTGCCAGTAGTACTAGAGGACAGGGAGGGAATCAGCCCCAGCATTTT
TRBJ1-1,14,-,TRBD1,TRBV5-6,CASSRGTGRTEAFF,TGTGCCAGCAGCCGGGGGACAGGAAGGACTGAAGCTTTCTTT
TRBJ2-3,12,-,-,TRBV12-3/TRBV12-4,CASSQSTDTQYF,TGTGCCAGCAGCCAATCCACAGATACGCAGTATTTT
TRBJ1-1,17,few,TRBD1,TRBV6-1,CASSEAIGQGLNTEAFF,TGTGCCAGCAGTGAAGCAATAGGACAGGGCTTGAACACTGAAGCTTTCTTT
TRBJ1-5,24,-,-,TRBV19,CASSKALWTRTRGSMVVGNQPQHF,TGTGCCAGTAGTAAGGCGCTGTGGACTAGAACTCGGGGCTCAATGGTGGTGGGCAATCAGCCCCAGCATTTT